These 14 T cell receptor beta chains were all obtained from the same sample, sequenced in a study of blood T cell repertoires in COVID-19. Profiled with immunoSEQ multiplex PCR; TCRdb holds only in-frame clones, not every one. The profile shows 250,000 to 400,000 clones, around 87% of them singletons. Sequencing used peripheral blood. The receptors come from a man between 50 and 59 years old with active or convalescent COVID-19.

The CDR3 nucleotides are TGTGCCTGGAGTGTACGAAGCGGAAAACTGTTTTTT. Residues: CAWSVRSGKLFF. V and J are TRBV30 and TRBJ1-4, with D unclear. V was cut by 0 bases and J by 10 bases, with 9 bases left in between. Germline loops: CDR1 GTSNPN, CDR2 SVGIG (reference sequence). The CDR3 contains 12 residues. Drawing the rest from reference TRBV30 and TRBJ1-4, the complete variable domain is SQTIHQWPATLVQPVGSPLSLECTVEGTSNPNLYWYRQAAGRGLQLLFYSVGIGQISSEVPQNLSASRPQDRQFILSSKKLLLSDSGFYLCAWSVRSGKLFFGSGTQLSVL.

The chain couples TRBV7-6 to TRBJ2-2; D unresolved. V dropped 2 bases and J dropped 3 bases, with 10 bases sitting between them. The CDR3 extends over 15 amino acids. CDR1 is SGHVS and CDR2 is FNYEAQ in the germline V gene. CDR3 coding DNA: TGTGCCAGCAGCTTAATGGGCCGATACACCGGGGAGCTGTTTTTT. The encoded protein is CASSLMGRYTGELFF.

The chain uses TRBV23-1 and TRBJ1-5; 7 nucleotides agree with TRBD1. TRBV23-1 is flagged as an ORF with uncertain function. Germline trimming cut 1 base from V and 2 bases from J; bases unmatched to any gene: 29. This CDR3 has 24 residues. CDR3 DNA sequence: TGCGCCAGCAGTCAATGGGGCAGGGGGAGGTATTCGATTGGTCCGGATATTGGCAATCAGCCCCAGCATTTT. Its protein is CASSQWGRGRYSIGPDIGNQPQHF.

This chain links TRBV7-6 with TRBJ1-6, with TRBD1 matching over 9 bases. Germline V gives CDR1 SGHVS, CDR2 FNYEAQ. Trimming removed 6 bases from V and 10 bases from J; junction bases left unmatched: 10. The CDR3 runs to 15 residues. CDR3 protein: CASSSSGTGKSPLHF. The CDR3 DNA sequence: TGTGCCAGCAGTTCTTCCGGGACAGGGAAATCACCCCTCCACTTT.

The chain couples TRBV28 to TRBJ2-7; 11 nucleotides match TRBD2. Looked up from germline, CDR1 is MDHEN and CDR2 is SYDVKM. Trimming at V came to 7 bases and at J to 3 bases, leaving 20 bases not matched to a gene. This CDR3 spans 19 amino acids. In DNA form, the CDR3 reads TGTGCCAGCACCCTCTTGGGGGCTAGCGGGAGGAAGCCTTACTACGAGCAGTACTTC. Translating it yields CASTLLGASGRKPYYEQYF.

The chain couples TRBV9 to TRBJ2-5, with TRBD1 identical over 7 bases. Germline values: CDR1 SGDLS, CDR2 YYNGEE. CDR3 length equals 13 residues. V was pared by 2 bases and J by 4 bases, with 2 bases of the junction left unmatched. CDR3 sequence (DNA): TGTGCCAGCAGCGTGAGGACAGGAGAGACCCAGTACTTC. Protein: CASSVRTGETQYF. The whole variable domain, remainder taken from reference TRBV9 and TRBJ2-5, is DSGVTQTPKHLITATGQRVTLRCSPRSGDLSVYWYQQSLDQGLQFLIQYYNGEERAKGNILERFSAQQFPDLHSELNLSSLELGDSALYFCASSVRTGETQYFGPGTRLLVL.

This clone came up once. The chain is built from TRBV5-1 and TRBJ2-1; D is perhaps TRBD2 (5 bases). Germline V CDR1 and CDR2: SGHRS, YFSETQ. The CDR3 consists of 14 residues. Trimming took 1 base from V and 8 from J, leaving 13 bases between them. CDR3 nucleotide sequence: TGCGCCAGCAGCTTGACGATAATGGACTATGAGCAGTTCTTC. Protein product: CASSLTIMDYEQFF. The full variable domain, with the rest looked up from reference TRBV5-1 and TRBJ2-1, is KAGVTQTPRYLIKTRGQQVTLSCSPISGHRSVSWYQQTPGQGLQFLFEYFSETQRNKGNFPGRFSGRQFSNSRSEMNVSTLELGDSALYLCASSLTIMDYEQFFGPGTRLTVL.

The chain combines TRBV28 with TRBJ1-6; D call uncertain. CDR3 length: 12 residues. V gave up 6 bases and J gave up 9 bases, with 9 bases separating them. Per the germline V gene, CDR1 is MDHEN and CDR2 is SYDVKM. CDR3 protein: CASSQAGSPLHF. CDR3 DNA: TGTGCCAGCAGCCAAGCAGGTTCACCCCTCCACTTT.

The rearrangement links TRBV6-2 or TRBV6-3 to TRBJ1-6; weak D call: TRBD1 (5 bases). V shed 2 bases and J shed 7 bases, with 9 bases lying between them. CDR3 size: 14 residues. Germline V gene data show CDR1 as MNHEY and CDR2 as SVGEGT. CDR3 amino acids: CASSYRRGNSPLHF. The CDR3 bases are TGTGCCAGCAGTTACCGACGGGGGAATTCACCCCTCCACTTT.

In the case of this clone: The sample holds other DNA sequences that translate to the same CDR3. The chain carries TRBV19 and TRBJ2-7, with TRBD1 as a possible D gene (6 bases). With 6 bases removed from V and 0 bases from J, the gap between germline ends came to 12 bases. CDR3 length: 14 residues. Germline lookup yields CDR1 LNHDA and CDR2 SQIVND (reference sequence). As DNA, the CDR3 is TGTGCCAGTAGCCGACAGGAGAGCTCCTACGAGCAGTACTTC. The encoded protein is CASSRQESSYEQYF.

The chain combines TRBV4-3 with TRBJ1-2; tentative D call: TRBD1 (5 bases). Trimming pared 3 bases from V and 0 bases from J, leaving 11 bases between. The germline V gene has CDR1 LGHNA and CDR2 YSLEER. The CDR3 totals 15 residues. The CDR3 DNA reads TGCGCCAGCAGCCAGGAGGGGCAAGCTAACTATGGCTACACCTTC. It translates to CASSQEGQANYGYTF.

Here the CDR3 reads CASSAQDSSNEQFF. The CDR3 DNA is TGTGCCAGCAGTGCGCAGGACAGTTCCAATGAGCAGTTCTTC. The chain couples TRBV2 to TRBJ2-1; D possibly corresponds to TRBD1 (6 bases). The V gene's germline CDR1 is SNHLY and CDR2 FYNNEI. The CDR3 loop spans 14 amino acids. V was shortened by 4 bases and J by 6 bases, with 13 bases between the two germline ends.

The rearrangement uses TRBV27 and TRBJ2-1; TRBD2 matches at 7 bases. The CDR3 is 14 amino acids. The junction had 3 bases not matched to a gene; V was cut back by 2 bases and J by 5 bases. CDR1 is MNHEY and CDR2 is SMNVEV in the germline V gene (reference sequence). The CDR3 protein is CASSLGGGNNEQFF. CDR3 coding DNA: TGTGCCAGCAGTTTAGGGGGGGGGAACAATGAGCAGTTCTTC.

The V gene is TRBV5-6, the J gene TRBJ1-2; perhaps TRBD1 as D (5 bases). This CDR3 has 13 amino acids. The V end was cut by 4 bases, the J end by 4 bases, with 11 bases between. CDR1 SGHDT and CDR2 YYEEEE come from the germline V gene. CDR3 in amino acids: CASSEDISYGYTF. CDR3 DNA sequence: TGTGCCAGCAGCGAGGACATTTCCTATGGCTACACCTTC.